Shown below are 22 T cell receptor beta chains from a single sample sequenced in a study of cytomegalovirus exposure and HLA in healthy donors. The PCR made use of 60 Vbeta and 13 Jbeta primers. Data came from immunoSEQ multiplex PCR; TCRdb stores just in-frame clones and leaves some out. This sample yields approximately 170,000 clones, of which roughly 79% are seen a single time; around 1.5% belongs to the top ten. Material for sequencing was PBMCs. The source is a man aged 40-49 years in good health and CMV-seronegative.

V usage is TRBV9 and J usage is TRBJ2-3, with a weak D call TRBD1 (5 bases). This CDR3 region has 16 residues. The germline V gene has CDR1 SGDLS and CDR2 YYNGEE. V was trimmed by 4 bases and J by 2 bases, leaving 17 bases between them. The CDR3 loop is CASSPIRGETTDTQYF. The CDR3 bases are TGTGCCAGCAGCCCCATAAGGGGTGAGACCACAGATACGCAGTATTTT.

This chain joins TRBV27 and TRBJ2-3; the match to TRBD1 covers 7 bases. The ends lost 3 bases at V and 1 base at J; junction bases unmatched: 4. The CDR3 is made up of 15 amino acids. CDR1 and CDR2 (germline): MNHEY, SMNVEV (reference sequence). The CDR3 spells CASSFRGSGTDTQYF. In DNA form, the CDR3 reads TGTGCCAGCAGTTTCAGGGGGTCCGGCACAGATACGCAGTATTTT.

This rearrangement joins TRBV9 to TRBJ1-4, with unresolved D. Germline CDR1 and CDR2: SGDLS and YYNGEE. The CDR3 is made up of 15 amino acids. Trimming stripped 4 bases from V and 2 bases from J, with 12 bases between. The CDR3 DNA reads as TGTGCCAGCAGCCTACAGTCCACCACTAATGAAAAACTGTTTTTT. Amino acids: CASSLQSTTNEKLFF.

This clone was detected only a few times. The CDR3, as DNA: TGTGCCTGGGACACTAGGCGAGAGACCCAGTACTTC. As protein: CAWDTRRETQYF. The J gene is TRBJ2-5, the V gene TRBV30; D is perhaps TRBD2 (5 bases). Trimming took off 5 bases at V and 4 bases at J, with 11 bases between the two ends. Germline CDR1 GTSNPN, CDR2 SVGIG (reference sequence). This CDR3 contains 12 residues.

This chain links TRBV6-5 with TRBJ2-2; maybe TRBD2 (6 bases). V shed 2 bases and J shed 7 bases, with 14 bases lying between them. The CDR3 contains 15 residues. The germline gives CDR1 MNHEY, CDR2 SVGAGI. The CDR3 coding sequence is TGTGCCAGCAGTTACGGGACTCGTGCGCTCGGGGAGCTGTTTTTT. Its protein product is CASSYGTRALGELFF.

The chain recombines TRBV4-1 with TRBJ2-1; TRBD2 might be the D (6 bases). Germline-derived CDR1 and CDR2 are MGHRA and YSYEKL. This CDR3 has 16 residues. The V gene lost 4 bases and the J gene lost 5 bases, with 18 bases spanning the gap. CDR3 residues: CASSRTGGVTHNEQFF. CDR3 in DNA: TGCGCCAGCAGCCGAACCGGAGGGGTCACCCACAATGAGCAGTTCTTC.

The chain links TRBV7-7 to TRBJ2-3, with 12 nucleotides matching TRBD2. With 1 base clipped from V and 4 bases from J, the junction kept 0 bases outside the gene matches. Germline loops: CDR1 SSHAT, CDR2 FNYEAQ (reference sequence). There are 15 residues in the CDR3. The CDR3 sequence is CASSLGTSGADTQYF. In nucleotides, the CDR3 is TGTGCCAGCAGCTTAGGGACTAGCGGGGCAGATACGCAGTATTTT.

This chain connects TRBV10-1 to TRBJ1-2, with TRBD1 as a possible D gene (6 bases). CDR3 length equals 13 residues. The germline CDR1 and CDR2 sequences are WNHNN and SYGVQD (reference sequence). Trimming left V 8 bases short and J 4 bases short, with 14 bases between. The CDR3 DNA is TGCGCCAGCCCAACAGGGACGATCTATGGCTACACCTTC. It specifies CASPTGTIYGYTF.

V is TRBV7-2 and J is TRBJ2-3, with D possibly TRBD1 on 5 matching bases. Trimming took 1 base from V and 6 from J, leaving 17 bases between them. Germline lookup yields CDR1 SGHTA and CDR2 FQGNSA. The CDR3 covers 16 residues. DNA of the CDR3: TGTGCCAGCAGCTTAGTGGCAGGGTGGGGTGGTGATACGCAGTATTTT. Encoded protein: CASSLVAGWGGDTQYF.

The rearrangement joins TRBV5-1 to TRBJ1-6; D remains unclear. The length of the CDR3 is 15 residues. V lost 4 bases to trimming and J lost 8 bases, with 16 bases between them. Looked up from germline, CDR1 is SGHRS and CDR2 is YFSETQ. This chain's CDR3 is CASSPGGSGDSPLHF. DNA of the CDR3: TGCGCCAGCAGCCCGGGAGGCAGCGGCGATTCACCCCTCCACTTT. Variable domain in full (rest from reference TRBV5-1 and TRBJ1-6): KAGVTQTPRYLIKTRGQQVTLSCSPISGHRSVSWYQQTPGQGLQFLFEYFSETQRNKGNFPGRFSGRQFSNSRSEMNVSTLELGDSALYLCASSPGGSGDSPLHFGNGTRLTVT.

This clone came up once. The chain is built from TRBV28 and TRBJ2-3, with D possibly being TRBD2 (6 bases). Germline V gives CDR1 MDHEN, CDR2 SYDVKM. Trimming cost V 5 bases and J 0 bases, with 12 bases left between them. The CDR3 contains 15 residues. The CDR3 sequence is CASSPLATSTDTQYF. The CDR3 bases are TGTGCCAGCAGTCCCCTAGCGACAAGCACAGATACGCAGTATTTT.

The rearrangement uses TRBV5-1 and TRBJ2-2; 8 positions match TRBD1. Germline V gene sequence: CDR1 SGHRS, CDR2 YFSETQ. Trimming at V came to 4 bases and at J to 6 bases, leaving 8 bases not matched to a gene. This CDR3 comprises 15 residues. This chain's CDR3 is CASSTGTGGAGELFF. CDR3 nucleotides: TGCGCCAGCAGCACTGGGACAGGAGGCGCCGGGGAGCTGTTTTTT.

The V and J genes are TRBV2 and TRBJ1-2, with a possible D match to TRBD1 (5 bases). The germline V gene encodes CDR1 SNHLY and CDR2 FYNNEI. V lost 5 bases and J 4 bases, leaving 17 bases between the germline ends. The CDR3 is made up of 15 amino acids. The chain's CDR3 is CASSHDLQAPYGYTF. The CDR3 nucleotides are TGTGCCAGCAGTCACGACCTACAGGCTCCCTATGGCTACACCTTC.

The rearrangement links TRBV9 to TRBJ2-1; 11 nucleotides align to TRBD1. The CDR3 contains 15 residues. The ends lost 2 bases at V and 4 bases at J; junction bases unmatched: 2. Germline values: CDR1 SGDLS, CDR2 YYNGEE. CDR3 coding DNA: TGTGCCAGCAGCGTCGGGACAGGGGGGTACAATGAGCAGTTCTTC. The encoded protein is CASSVGTGGYNEQFF.

The CDR3 nucleotides read TGTGCCAGCAGCTCCAATAATCAGCCCCAGCATTTT. Translating it yields CASSSNNQPQHF. The chain links TRBV7-2 to TRBJ1-5; D uncertain. The V end was cut by 4 bases, the J end by 4 bases, with 5 bases between. This CDR3 is built from 12 residues. Germline CDR1 and CDR2: SGHTA and FQGNSA.

Worth noting for this clone: The junction does not match germline at one end; this may be a read error. The CDR3 here is CASSSLAGANNEQLF. CDR3 coding DNA: TGTGCCAGCTCATCACTAGCGGGAGCCAACAATGAGCAGCTCTTC. This chain uses TRBV18 with TRBJ2-1; TRBD2 aligns across 11 bases. Germline V gene lookup returns CDR1 KGHSH and CDR2 LQKENI. The CDR3 covers 15 residues.

The chain employs TRBV7-2 and TRBJ2-3, with 7 bases that match TRBD2. Trimming cost V 6 bases and J 6 bases; bases outside gene matches: 12. Germline values: CDR1 SGHTA, CDR2 FQGNSA. The CDR3 runs to 15 residues. The DNA for the CDR3 is TGTGCCAGCAGTTACCGGGGCGGGAGTTCGGATACGCAGTATTTT. Translation: CASSYRGGSSDTQYF.

This clone was observed a few times. In the same sample, other DNA sequences code for this CDR3. This chain's CDR3 is CASSLGGEQYF. As DNA, the CDR3 is TGTGCCAGCAGTTTAGGCGGCGAGCAGTACTTC. V and J are TRBV28 and TRBJ2-7, with D unclear. The germline gives CDR1 MDHEN, CDR2 SYDVKM. This CDR3 is 11 amino acids long. V was shortened by 2 bases and J by 6 bases, with 5 bases between the two germline ends.

There are a few counts of this clone. The rearrangement joins TRBV29-1 to TRBJ1-1; 9 bases agree with TRBD1. With 3 bases clipped from V and 3 bases from J, the junction kept 5 bases outside the gene matches. The CDR3 spans 14 residues. The germline V gene encodes CDR1 SQVTM and CDR2 ANQGSEA. The chain's CDR3 is CSVDPRDRDTEAFF. The CDR3, as DNA: TGCAGCGTTGATCCCCGGGACAGGGACACTGAAGCTTTCTTT.

The genes are TRBV7-8 and TRBJ1-4; 8 nucleotides match TRBD1. Germline CDR1 and CDR2: SGHVS and FQNEAQ. The ends lost 7 bases at V and 11 bases at J; junction bases unmatched: 15. The CDR3 spans 15 residues. Written as DNA, the CDR3 is TGTGCCAGCAATTTCGTCGCCAGGGGGCTAGGGAAACTGTTTTTT. This encodes CASNFVARGLGKLFF.

The chain has TRBV2 and TRBJ2-1; 8 bases agree with TRBD2. CDR3 size: 15 residues. J gave up 8 bases and V 4 bases, and 10 bases lay outside the gene matches. Germline values: CDR1 SNHLY, CDR2 FYNNEI. CDR3 residues: CASSATSGGGDEQFF. DNA for the CDR3: TGTGCCAGCAGTGCAACTAGCGGAGGGGGAGATGAGCAGTTCTTC.

The chain joins TRBV7-8 to TRBJ1-5; TRBD1 matches 8 bases. CDR3 length: 16 amino acids. Unmatched junction bases numbered 10, after V lost 5 bases and J lost 4 bases. The germline V gene has CDR1 SGHVS and CDR2 FQNEAQ. CDR3 residues: CASSAQGGVENQPQHF. The CDR3 region has the DNA TGTGCCAGCAGCGCACAGGGGGGAGTCGAGAATCAGCCCCAGCATTTT.